This T cell receptor (beta chain) was recovered during a study of blood T cell repertoires in COVID-19. Repertoires were generated with immunoSEQ multiplex PCR, while TCRdb's copy carries only in-frame clones and drops some. The sample holds hundreds of thousands of clones; 85% are singletons and the top ten take roughly 7%. After removal of 4 bases from V and 6 bases from J, the junction contained 4 bases not matched to a gene. This CDR3 comprises 13 residues. Germline V lookup: CDR1 SGHDT, CDR2 YYEEEE. The sequence derives from a human donor in a cohort sampled during active COVID-19. The chain is built from TRBV5-6 and TRBJ1-5; 7 nucleotides match TRBD1. The sample comprised peripheral blood. CDR3 bases: TGTGCCAGCAGCGCAGGGGGAGGTCAGCCCCAGCATTTT. Residues: CASSAGGGQPQHF.